Detailed here is one TCR beta chain. Its specificity is unknown. This specimen belongs to a study of lymphopenia after photon versus proton radiotherapy. Whole-study findings and limits: In patients who died, overall survival fell as post-nadir TCR diversity dropped more. Authors raise, but do not show, better survival with proton therapy.

Some clones are missing from TCRdb's copy, which holds only in-frame ones; the method was immunoSEQ multiplex PCR. The table lists tens of thousands of clones, around four fifths of them singletons, with 1.2% to 1.5% in the top ten. The V gene lost 4 bases and the J gene lost 4 bases, with 18 bases spanning the gap. The CDR3 spans 15 residues. Looked up from germline, CDR1 is SGHRS and CDR2 is YFSETQ. Here the sequenced sample was peripheral blood, taken from a patient treated with proton-based radiotherapy. This chain links TRBV5-1 with TRBJ2-7, with D perhaps TRBD2 (6 bases). This clonotype originated in a man in his sixties with pancreatic cancer. CDR3 amino acids: CASSIPSVGFYEQYF. The CDR3 coding sequence is TGCGCCAGCAGCATACCTAGCGTTGGGTTTTACGAGCAGTACTTC.